The rows below give T cell receptor beta chains drawn from one sample of a study of identical twins. In TCRdb, the 5' RACE reads were re-called with MiXCR into one record per CDR3 protein. Of 400,000 to 550,000 distinct CDR3 sequences in the sample, less than 25% were seen once. This sample also appeared in a second study, on T cells expressing NK-cell markers.

The sample comprised CD4+ T cells sorted from blood. These receptors were obtained from a woman aged 18-29 years in good health. The CDR3 runs from the conserved cysteine through the conserved F or W. A D gene is named only where the DNA matches it firmly. A row's size may be missing; if present it is once, few, many or a size class.

J gene: TRBJ1-6; V gene: TRBV2; D gene: -; clone size: few; CDR3 protein: CASRANSPLHF; CDR3 DNA: TGTGCCAGCAGGGCCAATTCACCCCTCCACTTT
J gene: TRBJ1-1; V gene: TRBV29-1; D gene: -; clone size: few; CDR3 protein: CSVGARTEAFF; CDR3 DNA: TGCAGCGTTGGAGCTCGAACTGAAGCTTTCTTT
J gene: TRBJ1-1; V gene: TRBV29-1; D gene: -; clone size: many; CDR3 protein: CSILGGGTEAFF; CDR3 DNA: TGCAGCATATTAGGGGGGGGGACTGAAGCTTTCTTT
J gene: TRBJ2-2; V gene: TRBV5-1; D gene: -; clone size: many; CDR3 protein: CASAVRVPGELFF; CDR3 DNA: TGCGCCAGCGCCGTGAGGGTCCCCGGGGAGCTGTTTTTT
J gene: TRBJ1-2; V gene: TRBV20-1; D gene: -; clone size: once; CDR3 protein: CSARAGVYGYTF; CDR3 DNA: TGCAGTGCTAGAGCCGGGGTCTATGGCTACACCTTC
J gene: TRBJ1-2; V gene: TRBV5-1; D gene: -; clone size: -; CDR3 protein: CASSFTQNYGYTF; CDR3 DNA: TGCGCCAGCAGCTTCACACAAAACTATGGCTACACCTTC
J gene: TRBJ2-1; V gene: TRBV12-3/TRBV12-4; D gene: -; clone size: few; CDR3 protein: CASSAGHPTYNEQFF; CDR3 DNA: TGTGCCAGCAGCGCGGGACACCCTACCTACAATGAGCAGTTCTTC
J gene: TRBJ2-2; V gene: TRBV10-3; D gene: -; clone size: -; CDR3 protein: CAMSNLNTRELFF; CDR3 DNA: TGTGCCATGTCGAACTTGAACACCAGGGAGCTGTTTTTT
J gene: TRBJ2-1; V gene: TRBV29-1; D gene: -; clone size: few; CDR3 protein: CSVEEGSNEQFF; CDR3 DNA: TGCAGCGTTGAAGAAGGGTCGAATGAGCAGTTCTTC
J gene: TRBJ2-7; V gene: TRBV7-9; D gene: -; clone size: few; CDR3 protein: CASSLGARDRSYEQYF; CDR3 DNA: TGTGCCAGCAGCTTAGGAGCGCGGGACAGATCCTACGAGCAGTACTTC
J gene: TRBJ2-1; V gene: TRBV6-1; D gene: -; clone size: -; CDR3 protein: CASSPRGTHNEQFF; CDR3 DNA: TGTGCCAGCAGCCCCCGAGGCACTCACAATGAGCAGTTCTTC
J gene: TRBJ2-1; V gene: TRBV20-1; D gene: -; clone size: -; CDR3 protein: CSAEAYNEQFF; CDR3 DNA: TGCAGTGCTGAGGCCTACAATGAGCAGTTCTTC
J gene: TRBJ2-3; V gene: TRBV5-1; D gene: -; clone size: -; CDR3 protein: CASSPSIWPDTQYF; CDR3 DNA: TGCGCCAGCAGCCCATCGATATGGCCAGATACGCAGTATTTT
J gene: TRBJ2-7; V gene: TRBV7-8; D gene: -; clone size: few; CDR3 protein: CAVGGRTGYEQYF; CDR3 DNA: TGTGCCGTAGGGGGAAGAACGGGATACGAGCAGTACTTC
J gene: TRBJ1-3; V gene: TRBV6-5; D gene: -; clone size: -; CDR3 protein: CASSYSISTGNTIYF; CDR3 DNA: TGTGCCAGCAGTTACTCTATCTCCACTGGAAACACCATATATTTT
J gene: TRBJ2-1; V gene: TRBV7-9; D gene: TRBD2; clone size: many; CDR3 protein: CASSFSTSGGYNEQFF; CDR3 DNA: TGTGCCAGCAGCTTCTCGACTAGCGGGGGCTACAATGAGCAGTTCTTC
J gene: TRBJ2-1; V gene: TRBV2; D gene: -; clone size: once; CDR3 protein: CASRRLLGEQFF; CDR3 DNA: TGTGCCAGCAGAAGGTTATTGGGTGAGCAGTTCTTC
J gene: TRBJ2-1; V gene: TRBV7-9; D gene: -; clone size: -; CDR3 protein: CASSPRTTSYNEQFF; CDR3 DNA: TGTGCCAGCAGCCCTAGGACGACCTCCTACAATGAGCAGTTCTTC
J gene: TRBJ2-5; V gene: TRBV5-1; D gene: -; clone size: -; CDR3 protein: CASSPGLGVQETQYF; CDR3 DNA: TGCGCCAGCAGCCCGGGACTGGGGGTTCAAGAGACCCAGTACTTC
J gene: TRBJ2-2; V gene: TRBV5-1; D gene: -; clone size: -; CDR3 protein: CASDPGHTAGELFF; CDR3 DNA: TGCGCCAGCGACCCGGGGCACACGGCCGGGGAGCTGTTTTTT
J gene: TRBJ2-1; V gene: TRBV18; D gene: TRBD2; clone size: few; CDR3 protein: CASSPGNSGGYNEQFF; CDR3 DNA: TGTGCCAGCTCACCAGGGAATAGCGGGGGCTACAATGAGCAGTTCTTC
J gene: TRBJ2-2; V gene: TRBV20-1; D gene: -; clone size: -; CDR3 protein: CSASRGSNTGELFF; CDR3 DNA: TGCAGTGCTAGTCGGGGATCGAACACCGGGGAGCTGTTTTTT
J gene: TRBJ2-7; V gene: TRBV29-1; D gene: TRBD1; clone size: -; CDR3 protein: CSVHGQGMTHEQYF; CDR3 DNA: TGCAGCGTCCATGGACAGGGGATGACCCACGAGCAGTACTTC
J gene: TRBJ2-5; V gene: TRBV7-3; D gene: -; clone size: once; CDR3 protein: CASSLPKETQYF; CDR3 DNA: TGTGCCAGCAGTCTTCCCAAAGAGACCCAGTACTTC
J gene: TRBJ1-1; V gene: TRBV7-9; D gene: TRBD1; clone size: -; CDR3 protein: CASSWGQGNEAFF; CDR3 DNA: TGTGCCAGCAGCTGGGGACAGGGGAACGAAGCTTTCTTT
J gene: TRBJ2-7; V gene: TRBV12-3/TRBV12-4; D gene: TRBD1; clone size: -; CDR3 protein: CASSLGPRTGRGEQYF; CDR3 DNA: TGTGCCAGCAGTTTGGGGCCTCGGACAGGCCGGGGCGAGCAGTACTTC
J gene: TRBJ1-6; V gene: TRBV20-1; D gene: -; clone size: few; CDR3 protein: CSGRRSSYNSPLHF; CDR3 DNA: TGCAGTGGTCGCAGAAGCTCCTATAATTCACCCCTCCACTTT
J gene: TRBJ2-1; V gene: TRBV20-1; D gene: TRBD2; clone size: -; CDR3 protein: CSARTSGEQFF; CDR3 DNA: TGCAGTGCTAGGACTAGCGGTGAGCAGTTCTTC
J gene: TRBJ1-1; V gene: TRBV29-1; D gene: TRBD1; clone size: -; CDR3 protein: CSVQPRGTGLRNTEAFF; CDR3 DNA: TGCAGCGTTCAACCTCGGGGGACAGGGTTGCGAAACACTGAAGCTTTCTTT
J gene: TRBJ2-5; V gene: TRBV12-3/TRBV12-4; D gene: TRBD2; clone size: -; CDR3 protein: CASSLEVGGPRETQYF; CDR3 DNA: TGTGCCAGCAGTTTAGAGGTGGGAGGGCCCCGAGAGACCCAGTACTTC
J gene: TRBJ1-2; V gene: TRBV11-2; D gene: -; clone size: few; CDR3 protein: CASSLAAPYGYTF; CDR3 DNA: TGTGCCAGCAGCTTAGCCGCTCCTTATGGCTACACCTTC
J gene: TRBJ2-7; V gene: TRBV20-1; D gene: -; clone size: -; CDR3 protein: CSARASAGARFNEQYF; CDR3 DNA: TGCAGTGCTAGAGCCTCCGCGGGGGCCCGCTTTAACGAGCAGTACTTC
J gene: TRBJ2-5; V gene: TRBV29-1; D gene: -; clone size: -; CDR3 protein: CSVLQETQYF; CDR3 DNA: TGCAGCGTTCTCCAAGAGACCCAGTACTTC
J gene: TRBJ2-1; V gene: TRBV7-2; D gene: -; clone size: -; CDR3 protein: CASSLAVAGVGRNEQFF; CDR3 DNA: TGTGCCAGCAGCTTAGCGGTGGCAGGGGTGGGCCGCAATGAGCAGTTCTTC
J gene: TRBJ2-1; V gene: TRBV6-6; D gene: -; clone size: few; CDR3 protein: CASSYGEALEQFF; CDR3 DNA: TGTGCCAGCAGTTACGGGGAGGCTCTTGAGCAGTTCTTC
J gene: TRBJ2-2; V gene: TRBV15; D gene: -; clone size: -; CDR3 protein: CATSSYHASNTGELFF; CDR3 DNA: TGTGCCACCAGCAGTTATCATGCAAGTAACACCGGGGAGCTGTTTTTT
J gene: TRBJ1-1; V gene: TRBV7-8; D gene: -; clone size: many; CDR3 protein: CASSVIPGRSKAFF; CDR3 DNA: TGTGCCAGCAGCGTTATACCGGGACGTTCGAAAGCTTTCTTT
J gene: TRBJ2-3; V gene: TRBV10-1; D gene: -; clone size: many; CDR3 protein: CASSEWVAARPYF; CDR3 DNA: TGCGCCAGCAGTGAGTGGGTAGCGGCCCGTCCGTATTTT
J gene: TRBJ2-7; V gene: TRBV5-1; D gene: TRBD1; clone size: -; CDR3 protein: CASSPEPGQTYEQYF; CDR3 DNA: TGCGCCAGCAGCCCCGAACCGGGACAGACCTACGAGCAGTACTTC
J gene: TRBJ2-1; V gene: TRBV20-1; D gene: -; clone size: -; CDR3 protein: CSASRQGSYNEQFF; CDR3 DNA: TGCAGTGCTAGTAGGCAGGGCTCCTACAATGAGCAGTTCTTC
J gene: TRBJ2-7; V gene: TRBV5-1; D gene: TRBD1; clone size: many; CDR3 protein: CASSGRDSYEQYF; CDR3 DNA: TGCGCCAGCAGCGGCCGGGACAGCTACGAGCAGTACTTC
J gene: TRBJ2-7; V gene: TRBV20-1; D gene: TRBD1; clone size: few; CDR3 protein: CSAGTGLIPYEQYF; CDR3 DNA: TGCAGTGCAGGGACAGGACTAATTCCCTACGAGCAGTACTTC
J gene: TRBJ2-2; V gene: TRBV20-1; D gene: TRBD2; clone size: -; CDR3 protein: CSVPRGVLGGELFF; CDR3 DNA: TGCAGTGTTCCTCGGGGGGTCCTAGGCGGGGAGCTGTTTTTT
J gene: TRBJ2-3; V gene: TRBV10-1; D gene: TRBD2; clone size: -; CDR3 protein: CASSALSVAGNTDTQYF; CDR3 DNA: TGCGCCAGCAGTGCCCTTTCGGTAGCGGGCAACACAGATACGCAGTATTTT
J gene: TRBJ1-4; V gene: TRBV3-1; D gene: TRBD1; clone size: -; CDR3 protein: CASSGRDRGWEKLFF; CDR3 DNA: TGTGCCAGCAGCGGCCGGGACAGGGGATGGGAAAAACTGTTTTTT
J gene: TRBJ1-2; V gene: TRBV10-2; D gene: -; clone size: few; CDR3 protein: CASRANYGYTF; CDR3 DNA: TGCGCCAGCAGAGCTAACTATGGCTACACCTTC
J gene: TRBJ2-1; V gene: TRBV5-8; D gene: -; clone size: -; CDR3 protein: CASSLGDPSGYNEQFF; CDR3 DNA: TGTGCCAGCAGCTTGGGGGACCCTTCGGGTTACAATGAGCAGTTCTTC